This T cell receptor beta chain emerged from a study of shared clonotypes between healthy human individuals. General study points: Having only a few donors restricted how much genetic and exposure-history diversity was captured.

Comment on this clone: Its target is unknown.

Clones were read by immunoSEQ multiplex PCR, and TCRdb kept only the in-frame ones, dropping some. This table holds about 2.5 million clones, roughly 92% found once. Unmatched junction bases numbered 7, after V lost 5 bases and J lost 4 bases. The CDR3 has 16 amino acids. Germline V CDR1 and CDR2: LNHDA, SQIVND (reference sequence). The study separated CD4+ cells into CD45RA+ naive and CD45RA-negative memory subsets. The sequencing input was naive CD4+ T cells from PBMCs. Subset given: CD45RA+ positively selected. The sequence was obtained from a man between 18 and 35 years old in good health. Some clones in this sample may be carry-over from other donors' samples. The chain couples TRBV19 to TRBJ2-2; 10 bases line up with TRBD1. CDR3 bases: TGTGCCAGTAGTGCCCAAGACAGGGGGCGCACCGGGGAGCTGTTTTTT. It is translated as CASSAQDRGRTGELFF.